This T cell receptor (beta chain) was recovered during a study of blood T cell repertoires in COVID-19. Study members were between about 18 and 95 years old and lived in 24 US regions. Trimming left V 4 bases short and J 10 bases short, with 11 bases between. The V gene's germline CDR1 is MDHEN and CDR2 SYDVKM. CDR3 length: 13 amino acids. Assay: immunoSEQ multiplex PCR; the TCRdb copy retains only in-frame clones and omits some. In the table there are more than 85,000 clones, around 86% of which are singletons. Input material: PBMCs or T cells enriched from blood (not recorded which). This clonotype was obtained from a woman in her 50s who had recovered from COVID-19. The chain uses TRBV28 and TRBJ1-6; D gene uncertain. CDR3 sequence reads: CASSSALESPLHF. CDR3 DNA: TGTGCCAGCAGTTCCGCGTTGGAGTCACCCCTCCACTTT.